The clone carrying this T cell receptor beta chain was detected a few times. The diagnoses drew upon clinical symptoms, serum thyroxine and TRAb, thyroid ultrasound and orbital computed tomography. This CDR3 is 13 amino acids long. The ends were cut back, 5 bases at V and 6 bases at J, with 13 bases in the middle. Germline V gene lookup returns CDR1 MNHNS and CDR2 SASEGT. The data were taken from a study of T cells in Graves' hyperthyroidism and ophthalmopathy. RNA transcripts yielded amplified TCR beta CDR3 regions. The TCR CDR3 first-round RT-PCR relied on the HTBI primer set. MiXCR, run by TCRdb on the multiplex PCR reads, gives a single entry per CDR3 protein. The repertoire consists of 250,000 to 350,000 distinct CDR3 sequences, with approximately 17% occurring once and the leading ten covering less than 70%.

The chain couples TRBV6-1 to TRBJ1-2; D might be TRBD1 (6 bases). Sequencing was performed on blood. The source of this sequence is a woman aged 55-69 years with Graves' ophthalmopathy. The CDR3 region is CASSTTGIDGYTF. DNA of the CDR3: TGTGCCAGCAGTACTACAGGGATCGATGGCTACACCTTC.